Detailed here is one T cell receptor beta chain. The sample originates from a study of control samples from healthy donors and cancer patients. The V gene lost 1 base and the J gene lost 6 bases, with 16 bases spanning the gap. The length of the CDR3 is 15 residues. Germline V gene sequence: CDR1 SNHLY, CDR2 FYNNEI. Profiling relied on immunoSEQ multiplex PCR, and the TCRdb table lists in-frame clones only, not all of them. In the table there are approximately 70,000 clones, around nine tenths of which are singletons. The sequenced sample was PBMCs. This clonotype was sampled from a man aged 60 to 75 with colorectal cancer. The V and J genes are TRBV2 and TRBJ2-7; D remains ambiguous. The CDR3 is CASSEVWRNRPEQYF. The CDR3 nucleotides read TGTGCCAGCAGTGAAGTTTGGCGAAACCGTCCCGAGCAGTACTTC. The variable domain in full, with the rest retrieved from reference TRBV2 and TRBJ2-7, is EPEVTQTPSHQVTQMGQEVILRCVPISNHLYFYWYRQILGQKVEFLVSFYNNEISEKSEIFDDQFSVERPDGSNFTLKIRSTKLEDSAMYFCASSEVWRNRPEQYFGPGTRLTVT.